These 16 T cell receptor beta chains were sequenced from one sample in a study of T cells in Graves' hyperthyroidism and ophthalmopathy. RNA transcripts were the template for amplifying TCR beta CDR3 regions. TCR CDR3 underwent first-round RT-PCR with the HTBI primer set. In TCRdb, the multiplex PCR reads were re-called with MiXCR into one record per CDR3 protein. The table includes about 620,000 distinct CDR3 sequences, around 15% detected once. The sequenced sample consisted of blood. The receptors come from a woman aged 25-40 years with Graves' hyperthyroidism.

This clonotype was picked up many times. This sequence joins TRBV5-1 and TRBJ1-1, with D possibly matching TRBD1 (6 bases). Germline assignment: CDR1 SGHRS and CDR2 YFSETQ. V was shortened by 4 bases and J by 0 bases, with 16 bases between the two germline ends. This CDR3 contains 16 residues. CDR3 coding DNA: TGCGCCAGCAGCATGGGGCAGGGGCTGGTGAACACTGAAGCTTTCTTT. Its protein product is CASSMGQGLVNTEAFF.

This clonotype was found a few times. DNA of the CDR3: TGTGCCAGTAGTTATCGCGGGACAGGTGTTCCTGAGCAGTTCTTC. Residues: CASSYRGTGVPEQFF. The chain combines TRBV19 with TRBJ2-1, with 8 bases identical to TRBD1. The CDR3 runs 15 residues. CDR1 is LNHDA and CDR2 is SQIVND in the germline V gene (reference sequence). Unmatched junction bases numbered 12, after V lost 5 bases and J lost 9 bases. The full variable domain, with the rest looked up from reference TRBV19 and TRBJ2-1, is DGGITQSPKYLFRKEGQNVTLSCEQNLNHDAMYWYRQDPGQGLRLIYYSQIVNDFQKGDIAEGYSVSREKKESFPLTVTSAQKNPTAFYLCASSYRGTGVPEQFFGPGTRLTVL.

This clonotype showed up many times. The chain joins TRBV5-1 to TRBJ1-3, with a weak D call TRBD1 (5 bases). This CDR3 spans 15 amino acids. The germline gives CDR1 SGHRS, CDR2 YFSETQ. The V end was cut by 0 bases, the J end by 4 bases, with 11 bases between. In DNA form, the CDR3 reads TGCGCCAGCAGCTTGGACGGGACGACCGGAAACACCATATATTTT. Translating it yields CASSLDGTTGNTIYF.

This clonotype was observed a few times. CDR3 loop: CASSFGGVVGNQPQHF. DNA for the CDR3: TGTGCCAGCAGCTTTGGGGGGGTCGTTGGGAATCAGCCCCAGCATTTT. The chain employs TRBV5-5 and TRBJ1-5; a weak D match, TRBD1 (5 bases). V dropped 2 bases and J dropped 4 bases, with 16 bases sitting between them. The CDR3 spans 16 residues. Germline CDR1 reads SGHKS; CDR2 reads YYEKEE (reference sequence).

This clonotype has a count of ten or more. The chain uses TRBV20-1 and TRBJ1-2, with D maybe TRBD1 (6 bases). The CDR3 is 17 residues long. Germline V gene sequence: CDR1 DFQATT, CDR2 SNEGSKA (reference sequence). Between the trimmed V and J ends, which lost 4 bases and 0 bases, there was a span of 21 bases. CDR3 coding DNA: TGCAGTGCTATCACGCCGGTGACAGGCCCTACTAACTATGGCTACACCTTC. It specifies CSAITPVTGPTNYGYTF.

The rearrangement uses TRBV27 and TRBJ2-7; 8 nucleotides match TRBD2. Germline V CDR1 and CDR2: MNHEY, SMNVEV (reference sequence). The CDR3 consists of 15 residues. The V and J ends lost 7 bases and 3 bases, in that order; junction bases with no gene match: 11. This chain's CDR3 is CASTARGRSRYEQYF. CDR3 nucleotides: TGTGCCAGCACCGCTCGCGGGAGGTCCCGCTACGAGCAGTACTTC.

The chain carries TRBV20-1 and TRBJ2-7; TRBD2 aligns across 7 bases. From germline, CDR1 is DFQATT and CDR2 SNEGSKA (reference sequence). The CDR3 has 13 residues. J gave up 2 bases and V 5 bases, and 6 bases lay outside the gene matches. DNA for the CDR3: TGCAGTGCTGTGGGGGGGGAAGCCTACGAGCAGTACTTC. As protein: CSAVGGEAYEQYF.

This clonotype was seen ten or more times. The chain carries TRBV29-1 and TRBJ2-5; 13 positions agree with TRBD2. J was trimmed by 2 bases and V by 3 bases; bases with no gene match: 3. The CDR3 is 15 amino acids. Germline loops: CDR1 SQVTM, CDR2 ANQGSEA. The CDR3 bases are TGCAGCGTTGACGGGACTAGCGGGACACAAGAGACCCAGTACTTC. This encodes CSVDGTSGTQETQYF.

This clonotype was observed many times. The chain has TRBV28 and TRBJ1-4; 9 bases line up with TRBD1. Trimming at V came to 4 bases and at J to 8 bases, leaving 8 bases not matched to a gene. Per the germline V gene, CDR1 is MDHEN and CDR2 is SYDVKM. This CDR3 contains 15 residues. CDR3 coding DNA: TGTGCCAGCAGTTCTGCCGGGACAGGGCACGAAAAACTGTTTTTT. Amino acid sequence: CASSSAGTGHEKLFF.

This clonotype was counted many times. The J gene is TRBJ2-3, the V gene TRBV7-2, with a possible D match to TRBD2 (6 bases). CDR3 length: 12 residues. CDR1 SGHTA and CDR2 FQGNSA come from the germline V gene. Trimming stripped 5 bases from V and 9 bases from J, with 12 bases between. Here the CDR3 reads CASSPEGRTQYF. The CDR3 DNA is TGTGCCAGCAGCCCCGAGGGGAGGACGCAGTATTTT.

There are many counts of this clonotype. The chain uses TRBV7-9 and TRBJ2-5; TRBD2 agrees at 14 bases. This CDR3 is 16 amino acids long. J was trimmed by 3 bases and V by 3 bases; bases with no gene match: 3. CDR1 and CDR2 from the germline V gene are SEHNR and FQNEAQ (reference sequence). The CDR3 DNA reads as TGTGCCAGCAGCTTGGTGGGACTAGCGGGAGAAGAGACCCAGTACTTC. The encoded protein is CASSLVGLAGEETQYF.

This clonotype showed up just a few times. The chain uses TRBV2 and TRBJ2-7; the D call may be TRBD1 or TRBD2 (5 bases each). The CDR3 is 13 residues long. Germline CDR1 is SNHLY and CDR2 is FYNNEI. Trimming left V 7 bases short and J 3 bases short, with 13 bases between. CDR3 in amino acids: CASNRDGNYEQYF. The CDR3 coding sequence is TGTGCCAGCAACCGGGACGGAAACTACGAGCAGTACTTC.

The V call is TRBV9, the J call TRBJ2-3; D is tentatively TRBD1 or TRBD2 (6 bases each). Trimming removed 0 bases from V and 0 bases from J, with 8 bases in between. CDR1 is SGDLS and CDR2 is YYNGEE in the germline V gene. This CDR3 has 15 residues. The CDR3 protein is CASSVEGGSTDTQYF. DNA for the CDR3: TGTGCCAGCAGCGTAGAAGGGGGGAGCACAGATACGCAGTATTTT.

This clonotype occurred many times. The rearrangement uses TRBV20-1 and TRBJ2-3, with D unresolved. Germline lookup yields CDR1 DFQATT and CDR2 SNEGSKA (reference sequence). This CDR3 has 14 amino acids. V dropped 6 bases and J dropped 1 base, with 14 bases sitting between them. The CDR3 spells CSAYLRDGTDTQYF. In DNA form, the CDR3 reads TGCAGTGCCTACCTAAGGGATGGCACAGATACGCAGTATTTT.

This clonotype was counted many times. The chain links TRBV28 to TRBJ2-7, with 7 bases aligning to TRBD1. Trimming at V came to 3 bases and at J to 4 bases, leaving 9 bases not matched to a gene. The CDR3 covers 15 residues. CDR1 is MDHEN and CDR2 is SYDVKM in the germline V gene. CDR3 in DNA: TGTGCCAGCAGTTTTTCCGGGACAGCCGGTTACGAGCAGTACTTC. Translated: CASSFSGTAGYEQYF.

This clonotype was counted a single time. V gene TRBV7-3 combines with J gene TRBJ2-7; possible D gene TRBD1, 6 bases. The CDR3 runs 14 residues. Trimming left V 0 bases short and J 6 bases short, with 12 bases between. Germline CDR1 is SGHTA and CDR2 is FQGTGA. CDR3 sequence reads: CASSLTRTDSEQYF. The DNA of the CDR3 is TGTGCCAGCAGCTTAACTAGGACAGACTCCGAGCAGTACTTC.